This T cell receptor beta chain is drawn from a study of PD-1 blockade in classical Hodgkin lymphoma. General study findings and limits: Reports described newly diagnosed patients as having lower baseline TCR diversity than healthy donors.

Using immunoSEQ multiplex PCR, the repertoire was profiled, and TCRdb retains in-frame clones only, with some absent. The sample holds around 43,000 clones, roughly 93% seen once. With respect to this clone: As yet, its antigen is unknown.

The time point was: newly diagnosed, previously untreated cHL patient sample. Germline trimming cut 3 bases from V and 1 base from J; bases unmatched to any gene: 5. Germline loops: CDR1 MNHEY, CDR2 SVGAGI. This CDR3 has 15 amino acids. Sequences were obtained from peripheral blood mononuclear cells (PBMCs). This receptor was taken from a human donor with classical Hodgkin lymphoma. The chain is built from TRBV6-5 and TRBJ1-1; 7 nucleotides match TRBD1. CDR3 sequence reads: CASSYTGTANTEAFF. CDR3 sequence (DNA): TGTGCCAGCAGTTATACCGGGACAGCGAACACTGAAGCTTTCTTT.